The rows below give T cell receptor beta chains drawn from one sample of a study of OX40 agonist ivuxolimab in advanced cancers. TCRdb keeps only in-frame clones here, not all; method: immunoSEQ multiplex PCR. This table has over 80,000 clones, approximately 87% appearing once. The sample here was CD4+ or CD8+ T cells sorted from blood, taken in a trial of the OX40 agonist ivuxolimab. The receptors here all came from an adult with an advanced solid tumor such as melanoma, head and neck, liver or kidney cancer. Each CDR3 is given with its conserved first and last residue. D genes are given only for firm matches. Expanded clones are given a class, and other clones once, few, many or no size at all.

v_call	cdr3_length	d_call	clone_size	j_call	cdr3_nt	cdr3_aa
TRBV6-1	15	NA	NA	TRBJ2-3	TGTGCCAGCAGCACGGGCGGCGCGGGCACAGATACGCAGTATTTT	CASSTGGAGTDTQYF
TRBV18	15	TRBD2	NA	TRBJ2-1	TGTGCCAGCTCACCTCCTAGCGGGGAATACAATGAGCAGTTCTTC	CASSPPSGEYNEQFF
TRBV4-3	15	TRBD2	NA	TRBJ2-7	TGCGCCAGCAGCCCCGGGCGGGGGGGCCGTGTTGAGCAGTACTTC	CASSPGRGGRVEQYF
TRBV19	14	TRBD1	NA	TRBJ1-1	TGTGCCAGTTATCGACAGGGGACGGACACTGAAGCTTTCTTT	CASYRQGTDTEAFF
TRBV7-3	18	TRBD1	NA	TRBJ1-5	TGTGCCAGCAGCTCACGACAGGGTAGCCCTCATAGCAATCAGCCCCAGCATTTT	CASSSRQGSPHSNQPQHF
TRBV7-8	19	TRBD2	NA	TRBJ2-2	TGTGCCAGCAGCGGACTCGCCCTAGCGGGGGCCCTGAACACCGGGGAGCTGTTTTTT	CASSGLALAGALNTGELFF
TRBV4-1	16	NA	NA	TRBJ1-1	TGCGCCAGCAGCCAAATTCTGTGGGGAGGGGAGGCTGAAGCTTTCTTT	CASSQILWGGEAEAFF
TRBV7-2	18	NA	NA	TRBJ2-1	TGTGCCAGCAGCTTAATTGCGGGTCGGGGGAGCTCCTACAATGAGCAGTTCTTC	CASSLIAGRGSSYNEQFF
TRBV7-3	15	NA	NA	TRBJ2-3	TGTGCCAGCAGCTTGGGAGGACAGAGCACAGATACGCAGTATTTT	CASSLGGQSTDTQYF
TRBV9	14	NA	NA	TRBJ1-1	TGTGCCAGCAGCGTAATAGGGACGAACACTGAAGCTTTCTTT	CASSVIGTNTEAFF
TRBV7-8	13	NA	NA	TRBJ2-7	TGTGCCAGCAGCTTAGGGGAGACCTACGAGCAGTACTTC	CASSLGETYEQYF
TRBV5-6	13	NA	NA	TRBJ2-5	TGTGCCAGCAGCTTGGGCCAAGGAGAGACCCAGTACTTC	CASSLGQGETQYF
TRBV30	13	TRBD1	NA	TRBJ2-1	TGTGCCTGGAATCCCGGGGACAGGGGCCCAAAGTTCTTC	CAWNPGDRGPKFF
TRBV27	14	NA	NA	TRBJ1-1	TGTGCCAGCAGACGAGATTTGGTTAATACTGAAGCTTTCTTT	CASRRDLVNTEAFF
TRBV4-2	18	TRBD2	NA	TRBJ2-6	TGTGCCAGCAGCCAAGAAGCGGGGGGAATCTCTGGGGCCAACGTCCTGACTTTC	CASSQEAGGISGANVLTF
TRBV11-1	11	TRBD1	NA	TRBJ2-7	TGTGCCAGCAGCTCGGACAGGGCCCAGTACTTC	CASSSDRAQYF
TRBV6-1	15	TRBD1	NA	TRBJ2-7	TGTGCCAGCAGTGAGCAGGACAGGGGCTCCTACGAGCAGTACTTC	CASSEQDRGSYEQYF
TRBV5-5	15	NA	NA	TRBJ1-3	TGTGCCAGCAGCTTGGCTCCAGGGCCTGGAAACACCATATATTTT	CASSLAPGPGNTIYF
TRBV5-6	17	TRBD2	NA	TRBJ2-1	TGTGCCAGCAGCTCCCCAAGGACTAGCGGGGGGATCCATGAGCAGTTCTTC	CASSSPRTSGGIHEQFF
TRBV2	17	TRBD2	NA	TRBJ2-4	TGTGCCAGCAGGACTAGCGGGGGGGCCGAGACCAAAAACATTCAGTACTTC	CASRTSGGAETKNIQYF
TRBV27	13	NA	NA	TRBJ2-1	TGTGCCAGCAGCCTACAGGGTGTGGATGAGCAGTTCTTC	CASSLQGVDEQFF
TRBV29-1	12	NA	NA	TRBJ1-1	TGCAGCGTTGAAATCAGCAGCACTGAAGCTTTCTTT	CSVEISSTEAFF
TRBV10-1	16	TRBD2	NA	TRBJ2-7	TGCGCCAGCAGTGAGTCGCAGCGGGGGGAACCCTACGAGCAGTACTTC	CASSESQRGEPYEQYF
TRBV25-1	15	NA	NA	TRBJ1-2	TGTGCCAGCAGTGAGCCTGGCCCCGGGGGGCATGGCTACACCTTC	CASSEPGPGGHGYTF
TRBV5-8	14	TRBD1	NA	TRBJ1-1	TGTGCCAGCAGTTCGGACAGGGGGAGAACTGAAGCTTTCTTT	CASSSDRGRTEAFF
TRBV6-5	12	NA	NA	TRBJ2-7	TGTGCCAGCAGTTCCCAGGCCTACGAGCAGTACTTC	CASSSQAYEQYF
TRBV28	16	TRBD1	NA	TRBJ2-3	TGTGCCAGCAGTCGCGCTAAGGGGGCCGGCACAGATACGCAGTATTTT	CASSRAKGAGTDTQYF
TRBV6-4	17	NA	NA	TRBJ1-5	TGTGCCAGCAGTGGTCAGGGGTTGGCTAATAGCAATCAGCCCCAGCATTTT	CASSGQGLANSNQPQHF
TRBV9	14	NA	NA	TRBJ2-7	TGTGCCAGCAGCGTAGGGGGCACTACCTACGAGCAGTACTTC	CASSVGGTTYEQYF
TRBV19	16	NA	NA	TRBJ2-7	TGTGCCAGTAGTATTTACCCCCCGGAGGGGAAGTACGAGCAGTACTTC	CASSIYPPEGKYEQYF
TRBV2	13	TRBD1	NA	TRBJ2-1	TGTGCCAGGGGGGGACAGGGCTCCAATGAGCAGTTCTTC	CARGGQGSNEQFF
TRBV5-6	15	NA	few	TRBJ2-1	TGTGCCAGCAGCTTGGAGGGGTTGGGCTACAATGAGCAGTTCTTC	CASSLEGLGYNEQFF
TRBV11-2	15	NA	NA	TRBJ2-7	TGTGCCAGCAGCTTTCCCAGCGCCGGCTCCCCAGAGCAGTACTTC	CASSFPSAGSPEQYF
TRBV2	16	NA	NA	TRBJ1-5	TGTGCCAGCAGTGAAGTATCAGGGCAGGGCAATCAGCCCCAGCATTTT	CASSEVSGQGNQPQHF
TRBV5-1	18	TRBD2	NA	TRBJ2-3	TGCGCCAGCAGCTTGGCGGTAGCGGGGGGGCCCGGCACAGATACGCAGTATTTT	CASSLAVAGGPGTDTQYF
TRBV10-3	17	TRBD1	NA	TRBJ2-2	TGTGCCATCAGTGAGTCGATTGGGACAGGTAACACCGGGGAGCTGTTTTTT	CAISESIGTGNTGELFF
TRBV5-1	12	NA	NA	TRBJ1-4	TGCGCCAGCCGGGAAGGGAATGAAAAGCTGTTTTTT	CASREGNEKLFF
TRBV5-4	14	TRBD1	NA	TRBJ2-5	TGTGCCAGCAGCTTAACAGGGGGCGAAAAGACCCAGTACTTC	CASSLTGGEKTQYF
TRBV7-3	13	NA	few	TRBJ1-1	TGTGCCAGCAGCTTAGGGTGGAACACTGAAGCTTTCTTT	CASSLGWNTEAFF
TRBV7-9	15	NA	NA	TRBJ1-2	TGTGCCAGCAGCTTAGGCTTGGCCGGACCTCCGGGCTACACCTTC	CASSLGLAGPPGYTF
TRBV6-1	15	NA	NA	TRBJ1-2	TGTGCCAGCAGTGAAGCGCTTCGAGGGGACTATGGCTACACCTTC	CASSEALRGDYGYTF
TRBV5-4	16	TRBD2	few	TRBJ2-1	TGTGCCAGCAGCTTGGGGACAGCGGGGGCTTACAATGAGCAGTTCTTC	CASSLGTAGAYNEQFF
TRBV9	13	NA	NA	TRBJ2-7	TGTGCCAGCAGCGGAAGAGGAAGCTACGAGCAGTACTTC	CASSGRGSYEQYF
TRBV7-2	12	NA	NA	TRBJ1-5	TGTGCCAGCAGCCAGGATTCTCAGCCCCAGCATTTT	CASSQDSQPQHF
TRBV5-4	15	TRBD2	NA	TRBJ2-3	TGTGCCAGCAGCCGGACTAGCGGGGGTTCAGATACGCAGTATTTT	CASSRTSGGSDTQYF
TRBV9	15	NA	NA	TRBJ2-5	TGTGCCAGCAGCGTAGGCGTACAATTCGCAGAGACCCAGTACTTC	CASSVGVQFAETQYF
TRBV4-3	15	TRBD2	NA	TRBJ2-7	TGCGCCAGCAGCCAAGATTGGGTAGCGGGGGGGCGGCAGTACTTC	CASSQDWVAGGRQYF
TRBV7-6	17	TRBD2	NA	TRBJ2-2	TGTGCCAGCAGCTTAGAGGCTAGCGGGGACAACACCGGGGAGCTGTTTTTT	CASSLEASGDNTGELFF
TRBV6-5	15	NA	few	TRBJ1-3	TGTGCCAGCAGCGGAGGCTCAGCTACTGGAAACACCATATATTTT	CASSGGSATGNTIYF
TRBV30	16	TRBD2	few	TRBJ2-1	TGTGCCTGGAGCCCGCTCCGCGGGGGGGCTCGGGATGAGCAGTTCTTC	CAWSPLRGGARDEQFF
TRBV19	14	NA	NA	TRBJ2-7	TGTGCCAGTAGTATAGGTAGGCCTCCTAGCGAGCAGTACTTC	CASSIGRPPSEQYF
TRBV18	14	NA	NA	TRBJ1-4	TGTGCCAGCTCACCACCAAGCGGGAATGAAAAACTGTTTTTT	CASSPPSGNEKLFF